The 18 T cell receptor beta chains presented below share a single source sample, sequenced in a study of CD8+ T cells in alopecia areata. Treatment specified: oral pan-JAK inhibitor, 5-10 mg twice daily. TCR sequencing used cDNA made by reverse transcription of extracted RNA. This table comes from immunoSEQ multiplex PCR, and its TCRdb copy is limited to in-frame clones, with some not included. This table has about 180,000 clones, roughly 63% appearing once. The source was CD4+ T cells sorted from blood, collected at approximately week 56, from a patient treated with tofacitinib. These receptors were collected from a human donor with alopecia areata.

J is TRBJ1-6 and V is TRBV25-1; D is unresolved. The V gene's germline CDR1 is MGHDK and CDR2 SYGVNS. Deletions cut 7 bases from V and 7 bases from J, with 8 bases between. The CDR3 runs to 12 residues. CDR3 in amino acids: CASTRANSPLHF. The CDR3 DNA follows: TGTGCCAGCACTCGGGCAAATTCACCCCTCCACTTT. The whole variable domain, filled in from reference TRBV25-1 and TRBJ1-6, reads EADIYQTPRYLVIGTGKKITLECSQTMGHDKMYWYQQDPGMELHLIHYSYGVNSTEKGDLSSESTVSRIRTEHFPLTLESARPSHTSQYLCASTRANSPLHFGNGTRLTVT.

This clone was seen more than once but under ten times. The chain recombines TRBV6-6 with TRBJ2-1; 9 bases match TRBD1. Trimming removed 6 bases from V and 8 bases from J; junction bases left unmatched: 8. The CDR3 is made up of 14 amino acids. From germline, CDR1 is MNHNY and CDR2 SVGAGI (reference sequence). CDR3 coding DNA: TGTGCCAGCAGCCTCGGGACAGGGCTTCATGAGCAGTTCTTC. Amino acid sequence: CASSLGTGLHEQFF.

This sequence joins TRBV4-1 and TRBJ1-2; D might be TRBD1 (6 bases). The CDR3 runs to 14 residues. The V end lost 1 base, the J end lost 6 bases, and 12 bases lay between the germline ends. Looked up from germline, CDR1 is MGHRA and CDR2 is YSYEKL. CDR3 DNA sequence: TGCGCCAGCAGCCAAGGACAGGCTGACGATGGCTACACCTTC. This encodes CASSQGQADDGYTF.

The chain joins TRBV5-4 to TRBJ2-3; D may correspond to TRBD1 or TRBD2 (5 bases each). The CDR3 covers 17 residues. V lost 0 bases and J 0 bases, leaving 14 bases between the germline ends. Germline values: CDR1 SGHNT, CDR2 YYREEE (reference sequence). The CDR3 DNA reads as TGTGCCAGCAGCTTGGCCTCTGGGGGTGGAAGCACAGATACGCAGTATTTT. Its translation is CASSLASGGGSTDTQYF.

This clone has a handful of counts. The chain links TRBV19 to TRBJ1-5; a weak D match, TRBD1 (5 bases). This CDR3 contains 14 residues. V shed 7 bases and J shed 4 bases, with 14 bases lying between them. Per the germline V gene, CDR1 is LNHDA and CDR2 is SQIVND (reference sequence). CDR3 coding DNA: TGTGCCAGTATTGGGACTAATCGGAATCAGCCCCAGCATTTT. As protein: CASIGTNRNQPQHF.

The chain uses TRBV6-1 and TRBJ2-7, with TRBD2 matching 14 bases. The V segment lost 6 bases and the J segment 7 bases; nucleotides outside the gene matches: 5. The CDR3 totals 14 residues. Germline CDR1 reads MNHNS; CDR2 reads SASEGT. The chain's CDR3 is CASRTSGGAKEQYF. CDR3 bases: TGTGCCAGCAGGACTAGCGGGGGGGCGAAAGAGCAGTACTTC.

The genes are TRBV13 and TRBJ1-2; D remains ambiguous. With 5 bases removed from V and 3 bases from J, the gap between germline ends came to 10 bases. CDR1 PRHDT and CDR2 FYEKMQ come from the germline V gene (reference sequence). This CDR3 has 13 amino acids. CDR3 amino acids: CASSLAPDYGYTF. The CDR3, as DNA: TGTGCCAGCAGCCTTGCCCCTGACTATGGCTACACCTTC.

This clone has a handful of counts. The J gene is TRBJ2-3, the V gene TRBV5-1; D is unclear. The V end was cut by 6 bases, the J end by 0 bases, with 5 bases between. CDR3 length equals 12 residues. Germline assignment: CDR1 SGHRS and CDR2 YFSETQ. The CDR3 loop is CASTDSTDTQYF. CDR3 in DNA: TGCGCCAGCACCGACAGCACAGATACGCAGTATTTT.

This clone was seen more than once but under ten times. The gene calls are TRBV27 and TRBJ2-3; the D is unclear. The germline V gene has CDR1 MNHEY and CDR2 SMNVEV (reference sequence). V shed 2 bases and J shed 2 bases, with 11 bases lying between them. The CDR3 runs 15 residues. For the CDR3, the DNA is TGTGCCAGCAGTTTAGGGAAGACAAACACAGATACGCAGTATTTT. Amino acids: CASSLGKTNTDTQYF.

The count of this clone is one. In DNA, the CDR3 is TGTGCCAGCAGTAGACTAGCGGGGGGCGAGCAGTACTTC. Amino acid sequence: CASSRLAGGEQYF. The V call is TRBV5-6, the J call TRBJ2-7; 13 nucleotides line up with TRBD2. Trimming removed 5 bases from V and 6 bases from J; junction bases left unmatched: 2. In germline, CDR1 is SGHDT, CDR2 YYEEEE. The CDR3 spans 13 residues.

In nucleotides, the CDR3 is TGTGCCACCCGAGGGGGGTGGGATGAGCAGTTCTTC. Translated: CATRGGWDEQFF. V and J are TRBV2 and TRBJ2-1; D is tentatively TRBD1 or TRBD2 (6 bases each). Germline-derived CDR1 and CDR2 are SNHLY and FYNNEI. The CDR3 consists of 12 residues. V lost 10 bases and J 8 bases, leaving 15 bases between the germline ends.

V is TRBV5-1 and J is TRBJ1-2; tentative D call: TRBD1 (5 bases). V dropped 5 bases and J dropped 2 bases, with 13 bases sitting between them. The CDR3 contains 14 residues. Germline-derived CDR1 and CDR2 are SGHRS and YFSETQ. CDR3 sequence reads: CASSSGQPNYGYTF. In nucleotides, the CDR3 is TGCGCCAGCAGTTCGGGGCAGCCGAACTATGGCTACACCTTC.

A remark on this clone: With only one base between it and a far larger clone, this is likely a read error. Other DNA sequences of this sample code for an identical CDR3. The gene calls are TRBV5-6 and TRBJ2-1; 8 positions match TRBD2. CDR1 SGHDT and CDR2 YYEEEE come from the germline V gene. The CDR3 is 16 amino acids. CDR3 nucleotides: TGTGCCAGCAGCCCAATAGGCGGGGGGATTGACAATGAGCTGTTCTTC. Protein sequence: CASSPIGGGIDNELFF.

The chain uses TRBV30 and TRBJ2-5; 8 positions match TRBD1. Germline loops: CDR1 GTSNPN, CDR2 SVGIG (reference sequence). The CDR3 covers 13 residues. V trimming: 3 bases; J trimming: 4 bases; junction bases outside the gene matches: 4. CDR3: CAWRDRDGETQYF. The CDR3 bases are TGTGCCTGGAGGGACAGGGACGGAGAGACCCAGTACTTC.

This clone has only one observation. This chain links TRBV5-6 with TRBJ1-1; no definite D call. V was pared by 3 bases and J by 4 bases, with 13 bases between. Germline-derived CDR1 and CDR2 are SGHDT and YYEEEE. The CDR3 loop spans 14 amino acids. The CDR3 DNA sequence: TGTGCCAGCAGCTGGGCTTTGGGTGGCACTGAAGCTTTCTTT. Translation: CASSWALGGTEAFF.

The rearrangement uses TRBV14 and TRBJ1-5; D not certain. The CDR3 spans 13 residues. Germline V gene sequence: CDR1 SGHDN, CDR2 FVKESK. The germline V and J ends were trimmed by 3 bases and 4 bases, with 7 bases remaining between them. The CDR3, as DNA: TGTGCCAGCAGCCAGGGGTTAAATCAGCCCCAGCATTTT. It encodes CASSQGLNQPQHF.

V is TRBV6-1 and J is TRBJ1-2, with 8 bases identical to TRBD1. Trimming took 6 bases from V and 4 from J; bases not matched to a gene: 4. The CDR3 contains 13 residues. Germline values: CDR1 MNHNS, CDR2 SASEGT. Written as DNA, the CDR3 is TGTGCCAGCAGAGTGGGACAGGTCTATGGCTACACCTTC. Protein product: CASRVGQVYGYTF.

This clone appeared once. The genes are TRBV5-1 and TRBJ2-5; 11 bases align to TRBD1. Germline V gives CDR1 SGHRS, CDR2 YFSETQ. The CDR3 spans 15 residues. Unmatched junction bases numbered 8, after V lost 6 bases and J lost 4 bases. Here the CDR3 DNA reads TGCGCCAGCACCCCGGGGACAGGGGGTCGAGAGACCCAGTACTTC. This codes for CASTPGTGGRETQYF.